These 10 T cell receptor beta chains originate from one sample sequenced in a study of CD8+ T cells in alopecia areata. cDNA serving as the sequencing template came from extracted, reverse transcribed RNA. Produced via immunoSEQ multiplex PCR; TCRdb's table is partial and in-frame only. The sample contains approximately 220,000 clones, 35% to 45% of which appear only once. Documented treatment: oral pan-JAK inhibitor, 5-10 mg twice daily. The specimen comprised CD4+ T cells sorted from blood, sampled at roughly week 30, from a patient treated with tofacitinib. These receptor sequences come from a human donor with alopecia areata.

This clone came up many times. The chain has TRBV6-5 and TRBJ2-1; 7 nucleotides match TRBD1. Per germline, CDR1 MNHEY and CDR2 SVGAGI. V trimming: 0 bases; J trimming: 6 bases; junction bases outside the gene matches: 2. This CDR3 contains 14 residues. This CDR3 reads CASSYSTGINEQFF. The CDR3 nucleotides are TGTGCCAGCAGTTACTCGACAGGGATCAATGAGCAGTTCTTC.

The CDR3 region is CASSKDRGTDTQYF. DNA for the CDR3: TGCGCCAGCAGCAAGGACAGGGGCACAGATACGCAGTATTTT. V is TRBV5-1 and J is TRBJ2-3; 8 nucleotides agree with TRBD1. The germline CDR1 and CDR2 sequences are SGHRS and YFSETQ. The ends lost 4 bases at V and 1 base at J; junction bases unmatched: 2. CDR3 length equals 14 residues.

The chain combines TRBV5-4 with TRBJ2-5, with 10 nucleotides matching TRBD2. Per the germline V gene, CDR1 is SGHNT and CDR2 is YYREEE (reference sequence). The V and J ends lost 4 bases and 5 bases, in that order; junction bases with no gene match: 20. This CDR3 has 19 residues. CDR3 bases: TGTGCCAGCAGCCTCCCCAAGTTAGCGGGAGGAGGGGGGTCGGAGACCCAGTACTTC. Its protein product is CASSLPKLAGGGGSETQYF.

This clone was detected a few times. The chain links TRBV5-1 to TRBJ1-1; 10 bases line up with TRBD1. Germline V lookup: CDR1 SGHRS, CDR2 YFSETQ. This CDR3 is built from 13 residues. Losses at the gene ends were 4 bases for V and 5 bases for J; bases not matched to a gene: 2. For the CDR3, the DNA is TGCGCCAGCAGCCCGGGACAGGGGACTGAAGCTTTCTTT. Its translation is CASSPGQGTEAFF.

For this clone: This sample includes further DNA sequences coding for the same CDR3. The chain carries TRBV7-2 and TRBJ1-2, with D unresolved. The V and J ends lost 5 bases and 1 base respectively, with 5 bases between them. The CDR3 covers 12 residues. CDR1 is SGHTA, CDR2 FQGNSA, per germline. As DNA, the CDR3 is TGTGCCAGCAGCCCAGATAACTATGGCTACACCTTC. The encoded protein is CASSPDNYGYTF.

The V and J genes are TRBV30 and TRBJ2-1, with 13 nucleotides matching TRBD2. Germline CDR1 is GTSNPN and CDR2 is SVGIG (reference sequence). The CDR3 has 15 residues. Losses at the gene ends were 1 base for V and 6 bases for J; bases not matched to a gene: 3. The CDR3 here is CAWSEGLAGVNEQFF. The DNA of the CDR3 is TGTGCCTGGAGTGAAGGACTAGCGGGAGTCAATGAGCAGTTCTTC.

The chain links TRBV6-5 to TRBJ1-2; 10 bases are a match to TRBD1. Germline CDR1 is MNHEY and CDR2 is SVGAGI. J was trimmed by 4 bases and V by 5 bases; bases with no gene match: 7. This CDR3 spans 15 amino acids. This chain's CDR3 is CASSSRDRGSYGYTF. The CDR3 region has the DNA TGTGCCAGCAGTAGCCGGGACAGGGGCTCCTATGGCTACACCTTC.

This clone was observed a handful of times. The chain couples TRBV6-1 to TRBJ2-1; 11 nucleotides line up with TRBD2. CDR3 size: 16 residues. Germline V gives CDR1 MNHNS, CDR2 SASEGT. V was clipped by 3 bases and J by 6 bases; unmatched bases: 7. The CDR3 coding sequence is TGTGCCAGCAGTGAGCGGACTAGCGGGCGCGGCAATGAGCAGTTCTTC. This gives the protein CASSERTSGRGNEQFF.

The chain has TRBV9 and TRBJ2-1; weak D call: TRBD1 (5 bases). CDR1 is SGDLS, CDR2 YYNGEE, per germline. The CDR3 has 16 amino acids. The V end was cut by 0 bases, the J end by 4 bases, with 14 bases between. For the CDR3, the DNA is TGTGCCAGCAGCGTAGGCCAGGGAACCTTGTACAATGAGCAGTTCTTC. Translated, it gives CASSVGQGTLYNEQFF.

This chain's CDR3 is CASRHHILAGGHFSYNEQFF. CDR3 nucleotides: TGCGCCAGCAGACACCATATTCTAGCGGGAGGCCACTTCTCCTACAATGAGCAGTTCTTC. This chain connects TRBV5-1 to TRBJ2-1; TRBD2 agrees at 11 bases. The junction had 16 bases not matched to a gene; V was cut back by 5 bases and J by 0 bases. Germline V gene lookup returns CDR1 SGHRS and CDR2 YFSETQ. The CDR3 contains 20 residues.